This TCR beta chain was identified in a study of cytomegalovirus exposure and HLA in healthy donors. Study in general: Clustering assigned 81% of the 350 to 450 genotyped donors to the Caucasian-associated ancestry cluster.

Germline CDR1 reads LNHDA; CDR2 reads SQIVND (reference sequence). The CDR3 contains 11 residues. Turning to this clone: Its specificity is not known.

Findings of the study overall: In presence/absence analyses, roughly uniform sequencing depth across donors was assumed. Reports described diagnosis of cytomegalovirus status by the classifier as highly specific and sensitive. Most likely, a cluster of highly shared sequence variants arose as a sequencing artifact.

It was with 60 Vbeta and 13 Jbeta primers that the PCR ran. Sequenced by immunoSEQ multiplex PCR; TCRdb stores in-frame clones only, minus some. The repertoire holds 200,000 or so clones, with around 77% as singletons. The rearrangement links TRBV19 to TRBJ1-2, with TRBD1 matching 9 bases. The source material was PBMCs. The TCR comes from a woman younger than 45 in good health and CMV-seronegative. The CDR3 DNA sequence: TGTGCAACCGGGACAGGGAAAGGCTACACCTTC. Its translation is CATGTGKGYTF.